These 16 T cell receptor beta chains originate from one sample sequenced in a study of memory CD4+ T cells and cytomegalovirus serostatus. TCRdb's copy holds only in-frame clones and misses some; the assay was immunoSEQ multiplex PCR. The sample lists around 54,000 clones, just under 80% occurring once. Single viable CD3+CD4+CD8-CD45RO+ cells were sorted as the memory CD4+ T cells. Input material: memory CD4+ T cells from blood. The source of these receptors is an adult in good health and CMV-seronegative.

Concerning this clone itself: This CDR3 is also generated by other DNA sequences in the sample. The chain links TRBV5-4 to TRBJ2-6, with 9 nucleotides matching TRBD1. J was trimmed by 4 bases and V by 3 bases; bases with no gene match: 8. Germline V lookup: CDR1 SGHNT, CDR2 YYREEE (reference sequence). The CDR3 has 17 residues. The CDR3 is CASSSPGQGAGANVLTF. In nucleotides, the CDR3 is TGTGCCAGCAGCTCGCCGGGACAGGGCGCAGGGGCCAACGTCCTGACTTTC.

This sequence joins TRBV10-2 and TRBJ2-3; 9 bases are a match to TRBD2. This CDR3 is built from 13 residues. V dropped 7 bases and J dropped 6; count of bases not matched to a gene: 5. The germline V gene encodes CDR1 WSHSY and CDR2 SAAADI. The CDR3 nucleotides read TGCGCCAGCATGGTAGCGGGAGCGGATACGCAGTATTTT. Its translation: CASMVAGADTQYF.

The chain links TRBV28 to TRBJ1-5; TRBD1 agrees at 7 bases. The CDR3 loop spans 14 amino acids. Trimming cost V 7 bases and J 7 bases; bases outside gene matches: 10. Germline values: CDR1 MDHEN, CDR2 SYDVKM. CDR3 sequence reads: CASTLQGGGQPQHF. The CDR3 DNA is TGTGCCAGCACTCTACAGGGAGGGGGCCAGCCCCAGCATTTT.

The J gene is TRBJ1-5, the V gene TRBV6-5; D not resolved. Per germline, CDR1 MNHEY and CDR2 SVGAGI. The CDR3 is made up of 13 amino acids. V shed 2 bases and J shed 7 bases, with 9 bases lying between them. As DNA, the CDR3 is TGTGCCAGCAGTTACGCAAGGGAACAGCCCCAGCATTTT. It codes for CASSYAREQPQHF.

J is TRBJ2-7 and V is TRBV14; tentatively, D is TRBD2 (6 bases). Trimming stripped 0 bases from V and 0 bases from J, with 9 bases between. CDR1 is SGHDN and CDR2 is FVKESK in the germline V gene. The CDR3 spans 15 residues. The CDR3 loop reads CASSQETSNSYEQYF. In nucleotides, the CDR3 is TGTGCCAGCAGCCAAGAGACTAGTAACTCCTACGAGCAGTACTTC.

This clone was counted only a few times. The chain links TRBV19 to TRBJ2-1, with a weak D call TRBD2 (5 bases). Trimming pared 0 bases from V and 10 bases from J, leaving 13 bases between. CDR1 is LNHDA and CDR2 is SQIVND in the germline V gene (reference sequence). This CDR3 spans 14 amino acids. The CDR3 loop is CASSIDPAGREQFF. CDR3 nucleotides: TGTGCCAGTAGTATAGATCCCGCGGGCCGCGAGCAGTTCTTC. The whole variable domain, filled in from reference TRBV19 and TRBJ2-1, reads DGGITQSPKYLFRKEGQNVTLSCEQNLNHDAMYWYRQDPGQGLRLIYYSQIVNDFQKGDIAEGYSVSREKKESFPLTVTSAQKNPTAFYLCASSIDPAGREQFFGPGTRLTVL.

The rearrangement uses TRBV5-1 and TRBJ2-6; TRBD2 aligns across 16 bases. Germline V gives CDR1 SGHRS, CDR2 YFSETQ. V gave up 3 bases and J gave up 2 bases; unmatched junction bases: 5. This CDR3 comprises 19 residues. The chain's CDR3 is CASSSPGLAGGAGANVLTF. For the CDR3, the DNA is TGCGCCAGCAGCTCTCCGGGACTAGCGGGAGGGGCTGGGGCCAACGTCCTGACTTTC.

The chain recombines TRBV7-2 with TRBJ2-1; D gene unclear. The CDR3 has 14 amino acids. Between the trimmed V and J ends, which lost 5 bases and 6 bases, there was a span of 14 bases. Germline lookup yields CDR1 SGHTA and CDR2 FQGNSA. The CDR3 reads CASSARVGSNEQFF. The CDR3 nucleotides are TGTGCCAGCAGCGCGCGTGTCGGTTCCAATGAGCAGTTCTTC.

The chain is built from TRBV30 and TRBJ2-5; TRBD1 aligns across 10 bases. The CDR3 is 12 amino acids. CDR1 and CDR2 from the germline V gene are GTSNPN and SVGIG (reference sequence). J lost 4 bases, V lost 5 bases, and 1 base had no gene match. The CDR3 region has the DNA TGTGCCTGGGGACAGGGGGGAGAGACCCAGTACTTC. Its translation is CAWGQGGETQYF.

The chain employs TRBV21-1 and TRBJ1-5; TRBD1 is the table's D call, not checked against the DNA. TRBV21-1 is assigned pseudogene status. The CDR3 covers 15 residues. The CDR3 bases are TGTGCCAGCAGCACCATCAGGGGGCGGGGTCAGCCCCAGCATTTT. Its translation: CASSTIRGRGQPQHF.

This clone was recorded only once. This chain uses TRBV18 with TRBJ2-5; D gene unclear. The germline CDR1 and CDR2 sequences are KGHSH and LQKENI. V dropped 3 bases and J dropped 6 bases, with 14 bases sitting between them. CDR3 length: 14 amino acids. The CDR3 protein is CASSPSMGSQTQYF. CDR3 in DNA: TGTGCCAGCTCACCGTCCATGGGGTCGCAGACCCAGTACTTC.

The chain employs TRBV7-9 and TRBJ2-5; TRBD1 might be the D (5 bases). V was pared by 3 bases and J by 0 bases, with 8 bases between. In germline, CDR1 is SEHNR, CDR2 FQNEAQ (reference sequence). This CDR3 has 14 residues. The CDR3 loop reads CASSFARDQETQYF. The CDR3 bases are TGTGCCAGCAGCTTCGCCAGGGACCAAGAGACCCAGTACTTC.

V is TRBV10-3 and J is TRBJ2-6; the D is unclear. This CDR3 has 16 amino acids. Trimming left V 0 bases short and J 1 base short, with 7 bases between. CDR1 and CDR2 from the germline V gene are ENHRY and SYGVKD. The CDR3 coding sequence is TGTGCCATCAGTGAGTCGCTGCTTTCTGGGGCCAACGTCCTGACTTTC. Amino acid sequence: CAISESLLSGANVLTF.

The chain combines TRBV2 with TRBJ2-2; 7 positions agree with TRBD2. The CDR3 length is 15 residues. Germline V CDR1 and CDR2: SNHLY, FYNNEI. Losses at the gene ends were 8 bases for V and 1 base for J; bases not matched to a gene: 7. The CDR3 spells CASGRASGNTGELFF. The CDR3 bases are TGTGCCAGCGGGCGGGCTAGCGGGAACACCGGGGAGCTGTTTTTT.

The sample holds a few counts of this clone. The J gene is TRBJ2-5, the V gene TRBV30; TRBD1 might be the D (6 bases). V dropped 7 bases and J dropped 4 bases, with 13 bases sitting between them. Per germline, CDR1 GTSNPN and CDR2 SVGIG (reference sequence). The CDR3 spans 12 residues. CDR3 in amino acids: CASSKQGETQYF. CDR3 sequence (DNA): TGTGCCTCCTCAAAACAGGGAGAGACCCAGTACTTC. The full variable domain, rest sourced from reference TRBV30 and TRBJ2-5, is SQTIHQWPATLVQPVGSPLSLECTVEGTSNPNLYWYRQAAGRGLQLLFYSVGIGQISSEVPQNLSASRPQDRQFILSSKKLLLSDSGFYLCASSKQGETQYFGPGTRLLVL.

V and J are TRBV28 and TRBJ2-7; no firm D call. V dropped 4 bases and J dropped 0 bases, with 13 bases sitting between them. This CDR3 is built from 15 residues. Germline values: CDR1 MDHEN, CDR2 SYDVKM. For the CDR3, the DNA is TGTGCCAGCAGTTCGGTAGGGATAAGCTCCTACGAGCAGTACTTC. This encodes CASSSVGISSYEQYF.